The 9 T cell receptor beta chains listed next were all sequenced from one sample in a study of T cell changes during pregnancy in multiple sclerosis. Profiling relied on immunoSEQ multiplex PCR, and the TCRdb table lists in-frame clones only, not all of them. The table lists some 47,000 clones, about 90% of them singletons. This sample comprised peripheral blood, obtained in the first trimester of pregnancy. The receptors stem from a female donor with multiple sclerosis, enrolled in a pregnancy study.

This chain uses TRBV4-2 with TRBJ1-5; D possibly corresponds to TRBD1 (6 bases). Trimming cost V 0 bases and J 4 bases, with 16 bases left between them. Germline lookup yields CDR1 LGHNA and CDR2 YNFKEQ. The CDR3 length is 17 residues. The DNA of the CDR3 is TGTGCCAGCAGCCAAGATTACGAGGGGGTTGGAAATCAGCCCCAGCATTTT. It encodes CASSQDYEGVGNQPQHF.

The J gene is TRBJ2-2, the V gene TRBV5-1; perhaps TRBD2 as D (5 bases). Germline V CDR1 and CDR2: SGHRS, YFSETQ. The V end lost 2 bases, the J end lost 6 bases, and 11 bases lay between the germline ends. The length of the CDR3 is 14 residues. CDR3 nucleotides: TGCGCCAGCAGCTTCCGGGGTCGTTCCGGGGAGCTGTTTTTT. It specifies CASSFRGRSGELFF.

The V call is TRBV9, the J call TRBJ2-6, with D perhaps matching TRBD1 (5 bases). From germline, CDR1 is SGDLS and CDR2 YYNGEE. The CDR3 has 17 amino acids. V was pared by 0 bases and J by 1 base, with 11 bases between. The CDR3 DNA reads as TGTGCCAGCAGCGTAGCAGGGATAAGGTCTGGGGCCAACGTCCTGACTTTC. Its translation is CASSVAGIRSGANVLTF.

CDR3 in DNA: TGTGCCAGTAGTGGGGCAGGGGACTACGAGCAGTACTTC. This encodes CASSGAGDYEQYF. The rearrangement uses TRBV19 and TRBJ2-7, with D possibly matching TRBD1 (6 bases). Looked up from germline, CDR1 is LNHDA and CDR2 is SQIVND (reference sequence). The length of the CDR3 is 13 residues. The ends were cut back, 5 bases at V and 3 bases at J, with 11 bases in the middle. Full variable domain (outside the CDR3, taken from reference TRBV19 and TRBJ2-7): DGGITQSPKYLFRKEGQNVTLSCEQNLNHDAMYWYRQDPGQGLRLIYYSQIVNDFQKGDIAEGYSVSREKKESFPLTVTSAQKNPTAFYLCASSGAGDYEQYFGPGTRLTVT.

The chain couples TRBV9 to TRBJ2-2; no reliable D call. The V and J ends lost 0 bases and 6 bases respectively, with 12 bases between them. Germline loops: CDR1 SGDLS, CDR2 YYNGEE. The CDR3 is 15 amino acids. In DNA, the CDR3 is TGTGCCAGCAGCGTAGGTGGCAGAACCTCCGGGGAGCTGTTTTTT. As protein: CASSVGGRTSGELFF.

This clone was found once. V and J are TRBV30 and TRBJ2-1; 7 bases are a match to TRBD1. J was trimmed by 3 bases and V by 6 bases; bases with no gene match: 8. Germline lookup yields CDR1 GTSNPN and CDR2 SVGIG (reference sequence). The CDR3 length is 14 residues. CDR3 sequence: CACPKRGRYNEQFF. CDR3 DNA: TGTGCCTGCCCTAAAAGGGGGCGCTACAATGAGCAGTTCTTC.

V is TRBV29-1 and J is TRBJ1-1; D might be TRBD1 (6 bases). Per germline, CDR1 SQVTM and CDR2 ANQGSEA. V was shortened by 1 base and J by 8 bases, with 8 bases between the two germline ends. This CDR3 is built from 11 residues. CDR3 DNA sequence: TGCAGCGTTGAAGGGGGGCCAGAAGCTTTCTTT. This sequence encodes CSVEGGPEAFF.

This chain uses TRBV7-2 with TRBJ1-5; D ambiguous. The CDR3 loop spans 17 amino acids. Germline loops: CDR1 SGHTA, CDR2 FQGNSA. The V end was cut by 1 base, the J end by 3 bases, with 16 bases between. CDR3 protein: CASSLEGQVISNQPQHF. As DNA, the CDR3 is TGTGCCAGCAGCTTAGAAGGCCAGGTCATCTCCAATCAGCCCCAGCATTTT. The entire variable domain, with the rest obtained from reference TRBV7-2 and TRBJ1-5, is as follows: GAGVSQSPSNKVTEKGKDVELRCDPISGHTALYWYRQSLGQGLEFLIYFQGNSAPDKSGLPSDRFSAERTGGSVSTLTIQRTQQEDSAVYLCASSLEGQVISNQPQHFGDGTRLSIL.

The count of this clone is one. V and J are TRBV19 and TRBJ2-7; TRBD1 agrees at 9 bases. Germline CDR1 and CDR2: LNHDA and SQIVND (reference sequence). The CDR3 sequence is 14 residues long. With 6 bases clipped from V and 2 bases from J, the junction kept 5 bases outside the gene matches. The CDR3 is CASRDRGNPYEQYF. DNA for the CDR3: TGTGCCAGTAGGGACAGGGGAAATCCCTACGAGCAGTACTTC.